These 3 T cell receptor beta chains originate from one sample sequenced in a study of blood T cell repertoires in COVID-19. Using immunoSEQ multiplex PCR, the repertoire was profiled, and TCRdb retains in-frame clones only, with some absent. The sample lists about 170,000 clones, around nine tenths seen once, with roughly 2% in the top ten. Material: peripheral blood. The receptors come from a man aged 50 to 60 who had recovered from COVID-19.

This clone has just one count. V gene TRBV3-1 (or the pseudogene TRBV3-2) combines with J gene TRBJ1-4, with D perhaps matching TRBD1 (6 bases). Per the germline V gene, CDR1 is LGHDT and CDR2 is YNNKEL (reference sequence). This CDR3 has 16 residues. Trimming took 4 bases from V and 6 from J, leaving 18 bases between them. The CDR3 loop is CASSRGGDGVYEKLFF. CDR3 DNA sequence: TGTGCCAGCAGCCGGGGGGGCGACGGAGTTTATGAAAAACTGTTTTTT.

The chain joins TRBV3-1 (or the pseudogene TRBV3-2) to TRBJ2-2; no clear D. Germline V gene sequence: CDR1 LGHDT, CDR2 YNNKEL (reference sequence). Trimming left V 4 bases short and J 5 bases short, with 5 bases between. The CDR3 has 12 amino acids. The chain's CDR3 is CASSRGTGELFF. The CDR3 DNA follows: TGTGCCAGCAGCCGAGGAACCGGGGAGCTGTTTTTT.

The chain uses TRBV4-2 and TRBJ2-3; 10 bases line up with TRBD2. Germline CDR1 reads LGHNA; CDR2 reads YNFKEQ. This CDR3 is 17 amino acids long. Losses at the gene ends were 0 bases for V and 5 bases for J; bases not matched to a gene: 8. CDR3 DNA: TGTGCCAGCAGCCAAGAGGGCAGCGGGGGGGCCTTAGATACGCAGTATTTT. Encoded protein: CASSQEGSGGALDTQYF.